This TCR beta chain was captured by sequencing in a study of T cells in Graves' hyperthyroidism and ophthalmopathy. Study information: Sampling of peripheral blood happened at initial diagnosis, prior to any treatment.

Amplified regions were TCR beta CDR3 sequences from RNA transcripts. HTBI primers were the set used in a first-round RT-PCR of the TCR CDR3. Each CDR3 protein gets one entry after TCRdb re-called the multiplex PCR reads with MiXCR. Altogether around 520,000 distinct CDR3 sequences are present, 12% to 15% being singletons, with the ten largest covering approximately 14%. The V and J ends lost 6 bases and 2 bases respectively, with 15 bases between them. Germline V gene sequence: CDR1 SEHNR, CDR2 FQNEAQ (reference sequence). This CDR3 region has 15 residues. V usage is TRBV7-9 and J usage is TRBJ2-3, with D possibly matching TRBD1 (6 bases). The sequence came from a woman aged 35 to 49 with Graves' hyperthyroidism. Source material: blood. The CDR3 nucleotides read TGTGCCAGCAGTTCGCAGGGACATCTCACAGATACGCAGTATTTT. It is translated as CASSSQGHLTDTQYF.